Each of the 31 T cell receptor beta chains below was sequenced from the same sample in a study of cytomegalovirus exposure and HLA in healthy donors. PCR amplification relied on 60 Vbeta primers (plus 13 Jbeta primers). Profiling relied on immunoSEQ multiplex PCR, and the TCRdb table lists in-frame clones only, not all of them. Its clone listing holds over 150,000 clones. The material sequenced was PBMCs. The receptors here all came from a boy aged 5-17 years in good health and CMV-seronegative.

The V and J genes are TRBV4-3 and TRBJ1-2; D might be TRBD1 (5 bases). The CDR3 loop spans 14 amino acids. Trimming shortened V by 6 bases and J by 4 bases, and 15 bases separated the two germline ends. CDR1 is LGHNA, CDR2 YSLEER, per germline. The CDR3 loop reads CASRPGQGLYGYTF. The CDR3, as DNA: TGCGCCAGCAGACCGGGGCAGGGACTCTATGGCTACACCTTC.

The chain carries TRBV7-2 and TRBJ1-2; TRBD1 agrees at 7 bases. This CDR3 is built from 13 residues. Germline CDR1 is SGHTA and CDR2 is FQGNSA. V dropped 5 bases and J dropped 4; count of bases not matched to a gene: 4. The DNA of the CDR3 is TGTGCCAGCAGCCAGACAGGGACCTATGGCTACACCTTC. It encodes CASSQTGTYGYTF.

The V call is TRBV7-8, the J call TRBJ1-1; D may be TRBD1 (5 bases). Germline-derived CDR1 and CDR2 are SGHVS and FQNEAQ. V lost 5 bases to trimming and J lost 4 bases, with 11 bases between them. This CDR3 is built from 13 residues. The CDR3 region has the DNA TGTGCCAGCAGCAAAACAGGTAGCACTGAAGCTTTCTTT. Translated: CASSKTGSTEAFF.

The CDR3 region has the DNA TGTGCCAGCAGTGAAGCGCTCGGGGAAGCTTTCTTT. This translates into CASSEALGEAFF. This rearrangement joins TRBV6-1 to TRBJ1-1; D gene unclear. V was pared by 0 bases and J by 8 bases, with 7 bases between. This CDR3 is built from 12 residues. Germline lookup yields CDR1 MNHNS and CDR2 SASEGT.

The gene calls are TRBV6-6 and TRBJ1-1; D gene unclear. There are 16 residues in the CDR3. Germline V lookup: CDR1 MNHNY, CDR2 SVGAGI (reference sequence). Trimming took off 0 bases at V and 0 bases at J, with 11 bases between the two ends. CDR3: CASSYSDLGMNTEAFF. DNA of the CDR3: TGTGCCAGCAGTTACTCCGATCTGGGCATGAACACTGAAGCTTTCTTT.

V usage is TRBV7-2 and J usage is TRBJ2-7; 8 nucleotides agree with TRBD1. CDR1 is SGHTA, CDR2 FQGNSA, per germline. V was clipped by 5 bases and J by 2 bases; unmatched bases: 8. The CDR3 contains 15 residues. Here the CDR3 DNA reads TGTGCCAGCAGCCCAGGGACAGGCCAAACCTACGAGCAGTACTTC. Translating it yields CASSPGTGQTYEQYF. Full variable domain (missing parts from reference TRBV7-2 and TRBJ2-7): GAGVSQSPSNKVTEKGKDVELRCDPISGHTALYWYRQSLGQGLEFLIYFQGNSAPDKSGLPSDRFSAERTGGSVSTLTIQRTQQEDSAVYLCASSPGTGQTYEQYFGPGTRLTVT.

The CDR3 bases are TGTGCCAGCAGGCCCCTAGCGGGGTGGGAGACCCAGTACTTC. This sequence encodes CASRPLAGWETQYF. V usage is TRBV6-6 and J usage is TRBJ2-5, with 9 nucleotides matching TRBD2. Germline assignment: CDR1 MNHNY and CDR2 SVGAGI (reference sequence). The CDR3 spans 14 residues. The J segment lost 5 bases and the V segment lost 6 bases, leaving 7 bases of the junction unmatched.

The rearrangement uses TRBV15 and TRBJ2-7; D may be TRBD2 (5 bases). V was trimmed by 1 base and J by 2 bases, leaving 18 bases between them. CDR1 and CDR2 from the germline V gene are LNHNV and YYDKDF (reference sequence). This CDR3 contains 17 residues. CDR3 in DNA: TGTGCCACCAGCAGAGCGGAGGCAGGCAGGAATCCCTACGAGCAGTACTTC. Residues: CATSRAEAGRNPYEQYF.

The J gene is TRBJ2-2, the V gene TRBV9; D may be TRBD2 (7 bases). The CDR3 contains 17 residues. V was shortened by 5 bases and J by 1 base, with 18 bases between the two germline ends. CDR1 SGDLS and CDR2 YYNGEE come from the germline V gene. The CDR3: CASSQQGGAKNTGELFF. The DNA for the CDR3 is TGTGCCAGCAGTCAACAAGGGGGGGCCAAGAACACCGGGGAGCTGTTTTTT.

The chain has TRBV5-8 and TRBJ1-1; D is undetermined. Trimming shortened V by 0 bases and J by 5 bases, and 11 bases separated the two germline ends. The CDR3 spans 14 residues. The germline V gene has CDR1 SGHTS and CDR2 YDEGEE. For the CDR3, the DNA is TGTGCCAGCAGCTTGGATCGGGTAACGACTGAAGCTTTCTTT. Protein product: CASSLDRVTTEAFF.

The chain recombines TRBV18 with TRBJ1-1; D uncertain. The CDR3 consists of 14 residues. V was cut by 6 bases and J by 8 bases, with 19 bases left in between. Germline V gives CDR1 KGHSH, CDR2 LQKENI. CDR3: CASSPSSLGQEAFF. The CDR3 nucleotides read TGTGCCAGCTCCCCGTCCTCATTGGGCCAGGAAGCTTTCTTT.

The V gene is TRBV10-1, the J gene TRBJ2-3, with D possibly TRBD2 on 5 matching bases. Germline V gene sequence: CDR1 WNHNN, CDR2 SYGVQD (reference sequence). The CDR3 has 16 residues. The V and J ends lost 11 bases and 0 bases respectively, with 21 bases between them. The CDR3, as DNA: TGCGCCCCGGTTTTAGCGATCCTTTCTAGCACAGATACGCAGTATTTT. The encoded protein is CAPVLAILSSTDTQYF.

The chain recombines TRBV7-8 with TRBJ1-6, with D perhaps TRBD1 (6 bases). The CDR3 extends over 16 amino acids. V was clipped by 3 bases and J by 0 bases, with 9 bases between them. CDR1 is SGHVS, CDR2 FQNEAQ, per germline. The CDR3 nucleotides are TGTGCCAGCAGCTTGCAGGGGAGCTCCTATAATTCACCCCTCCACTTT. Its protein product is CASSLQGSSYNSPLHF.

This rearrangement joins TRBV6-1 to TRBJ2-5; D is undetermined. The assigned J gene may be wrong: the sequence end matches TRBJ2-7 better. Germline V gene sequence: CDR1 MNHNS, CDR2 SASEGT. The CDR3 extends over 17 amino acids. The CDR3 spells CASSVGKPLLSPYEQYF. The CDR3 region has the DNA TGTGCCAGCAGTGTTGGTAAGCCGCTACTATCCCCCTACGAGCAGTACTTC.

The chain links TRBV5-6 to TRBJ2-7; 10 nucleotides match TRBD2. The CDR3 loop spans 14 amino acids. Germline V gene sequence: CDR1 SGHDT, CDR2 YYEEEE. V was pared by 5 bases and J by 2 bases, with 4 bases of the junction left unmatched. The CDR3 protein is CASSKSGGAYEQYF. The CDR3 DNA is TGTGCCAGCAGTAAAAGCGGGGGGGCCTACGAGCAGTACTTC.

The genes are TRBV5-1 and TRBJ1-1, with 7 nucleotides matching TRBD1. J was trimmed by 5 bases and V by 0 bases; bases with no gene match: 10. Germline CDR1 is SGHRS and CDR2 is YFSETQ. The CDR3 totals 16 residues. The CDR3 bases are TGCGCCAGCAGCTTGGCCGCCGCGGGCAGGGGGACTGAAGCTTTCTTT. Protein product: CASSLAAAGRGTEAFF.

The chain has TRBV9 and TRBJ2-5; tentatively, D is TRBD1 (5 bases). CDR3 length: 15 amino acids. Germline V CDR1 and CDR2: SGDLS, YYNGEE. Trimming stripped 1 base from V and 5 bases from J, with 15 bases between. The CDR3 DNA sequence: TGTGCCAGCAGCGTATATCCAGGGATGTATGAGACCCAGTACTTC. Translation gives CASSVYPGMYETQYF.

Comments on this clone: The junction differs from germline at one of its ends, possibly a read error. This CDR3 reads CASSFSDTGLNF. The CDR3 DNA is TGTGCCAGCAGCTTTTCCGATACAGGGCTGAACTTC. The J gene is TRBJ2-5, the V gene TRBV11-2, with D tentatively TRBD1 (6 bases). CDR3 size: 12 residues. CDR1 is SGHAT, CDR2 FQNNGV, per germline.

Details on this clone: This specimen includes other DNA sequences encoding the same CDR3. CDR3 sequence reads: CASSSNSNQPQHF. CDR3 DNA: TGTGCCAGCAGTTCTAATAGCAATCAGCCCCAGCATTTT. The J gene is TRBJ1-5, the V gene TRBV6-5, with no clear D. V lost 4 bases and J 0 bases, leaving 4 bases between the germline ends. The CDR3 is 13 residues long. Germline CDR1 MNHEY, CDR2 SVGAGI.

V gene TRBV9 combines with J gene TRBJ2-2, with D unclear. Germline V gene sequence: CDR1 SGDLS, CDR2 YYNGEE. This CDR3 has 13 residues. V lost 7 bases and J lost 2, with 9 bases in between. As DNA, the CDR3 is TGTGCCAGCGAACAGAGCAACACCGGGGAGCTGTTTTTT. Protein sequence: CASEQSNTGELFF.

V usage is TRBV4-1 and J usage is TRBJ2-1; 8 bases are a match to TRBD2. This CDR3 spans 15 amino acids. The junction had 7 bases not matched to a gene; V was cut back by 3 bases and J by 6 bases. Germline V gene sequence: CDR1 MGHRA, CDR2 YSYEKL. CDR3 nucleotide sequence: TGCGCCAGCAGCCAGAGCCAGCGGGGGTTCAATGAGCAGTTCTTC. As protein: CASSQSQRGFNEQFF.

For the CDR3, the DNA is TGTGCCAGCAGCTTAGAGACAGGGGTTGGGTCCTATAATTCACCCCTCCACTTT. Protein: CASSLETGVGSYNSPLHF. The genes are TRBV7-8 and TRBJ1-6, with 8 bases matching TRBD1. The junction had 6 bases not matched to a gene; V was cut back by 1 base and J by 1 base. This CDR3 region has 18 residues. CDR1 and CDR2 (germline): SGHVS, FQNEAQ. Filled out from reference TRBV7-8 and TRBJ1-6, the complete variable domain reads GAGVSQSPRYKVAKRGQDVALRCDPISGHVSLFWYQQALGQGPEFLTYFQNEAQLDKSGLPSDRFFAERPEGSVSTLKIQRTQQEDSAVYLCASSLETGVGSYNSPLHFGNGTRLTVT.

The chain uses TRBV7-9 and TRBJ1-3, with unresolved D. CDR1 and CDR2 (germline): SEHNR, FQNEAQ (reference sequence). This CDR3 contains 14 residues. The V and J ends lost 5 bases and 0 bases respectively, with 8 bases between them. The CDR3 here is CASSTHSSGNTIYF. The DNA of the CDR3 is TGTGCCAGCAGCACTCACAGCTCTGGAAACACCATATATTTT. Combining the CDR3 with reference TRBV7-9 and TRBJ1-3 gives the whole variable domain DTGVSQNPRHKITKRGQNVTFRCDPISEHNRLYWYRQTLGQGPEFLTYFQNEAQLEKSRLLSDRFSAERPKGSFSTLEIQRTEQGDSAMYLCASSTHSSGNTIYFGEGSWLTVV.

The V call is TRBV18, the J call TRBJ2-1, with 13 nucleotides matching TRBD2. J was trimmed by 9 bases and V by 3 bases; bases with no gene match: 17. Germline assignment: CDR1 KGHSH and CDR2 LQKENI. The CDR3 extends over 19 amino acids. The CDR3 is CASSPPDTLLAGGLGEQFF. Here the CDR3 DNA reads TGTGCCAGCTCACCCCCTGACACGTTACTAGCGGGGGGGCTCGGTGAGCAGTTCTTC.

V is TRBV29-1 and J is TRBJ1-2; D is unclear. The germline gives CDR1 SQVTM, CDR2 ANQGSEA. V was trimmed by 2 bases and J by 4 bases, leaving 17 bases between them. This CDR3 is 15 amino acids long. The CDR3 region is CSVEKPSPRAYGYTF. The CDR3 nucleotides are TGCAGCGTTGAAAAGCCTTCGCCTAGAGCCTATGGCTACACCTTC.

This chain links TRBV7-9 with TRBJ2-3; 8 bases are shared with TRBD2. The CDR3 length is 16 residues. Trimming at V came to 5 bases and at J to 2 bases, leaving 9 bases not matched to a gene. Germline lookup yields CDR1 SEHNR and CDR2 FQNEAQ (reference sequence). DNA for the CDR3: TGTGCCAGCAGCCCTCTAAGCGGGGGCGACACAGATACGCAGTATTTT. The encoded protein is CASSPLSGGDTDTQYF.

Here the CDR3 reads CASSFGRQGYEKLFF. The CDR3 DNA follows: TGTGCCAGCTCTTTTGGGAGACAGGGTTACGAAAAACTGTTTTTT. The chain uses TRBV6-5 and TRBJ1-4; 7 bases line up with TRBD1. CDR3 size: 15 residues. With V trimmed by 8 bases and J by 8 bases, 14 bases remained unmatched. The V gene's germline CDR1 is MNHEY and CDR2 SVGAGI.

This chain connects TRBV18 to TRBJ2-5; D unclear. Germline CDR1 KGHSH, CDR2 LQKENI. The CDR3 is 18 amino acids. V lost 3 bases, J lost 2 bases, and 22 bases lay in between. As DNA, the CDR3 is TGTGCCAGCTCACCCCTAATAACTTCCGCCCGCTTGCAAGAGACCCAGTACTTC. Its translation: CASSPLITSARLQETQYF.

The chain uses TRBV13 and TRBJ1-6; TRBD1 matches 10 bases. V was pared by 6 bases and J by 7 bases, with 6 bases of the junction left unmatched. Germline CDR1 is PRHDT and CDR2 is FYEKMQ (reference sequence). The CDR3 has 15 residues. The CDR3 here is CASRTGTGDNSPLHF. The CDR3 region has the DNA TGTGCCAGCAGAACCGGGACAGGGGACAATTCACCCCTCCACTTT.

The rearrangement uses TRBV7-3 and TRBJ1-1; D is unresolved. The germline V gene has CDR1 SGHTA and CDR2 FQGTGA. This CDR3 comprises 13 residues. V shed 4 bases and J shed 2 bases, with 8 bases lying between them. This CDR3 reads CASSSQENTEAFF. CDR3 sequence (DNA): TGTGCCAGCAGCTCCCAGGAAAACACTGAAGCTTTCTTT.

A note on this clone: In the same sample, other DNA sequences code for this CDR3. The chain uses TRBV9 and TRBJ2-7; weak D call: TRBD2 (6 bases). Germline V gives CDR1 SGDLS, CDR2 YYNGEE. The CDR3 consists of 14 residues. The V end lost 2 bases, the J end lost 2 bases, and 11 bases lay between the germline ends. DNA of the CDR3: TGTGCCAGCAGCGTCGGTGGCGGGACCTACGAGCAGTACTTC. Translating it yields CASSVGGGTYEQYF.